The T cell receptor beta chain described here comes from a study of cytomegalovirus exposure and HLA in healthy donors. In the study overall: Early on, a data release was issued that held some 85 million unique TCRs from HLA-typed donors. Study-wide findings and caveats: No immune exposure information besides CMV serostatus was available.

The donors, nominally healthy at sampling, likely had unrecorded immune exposures. For this clone: Its matching antigen is unknown.

The CDR3 runs 14 residues. Trimming took 0 bases from V and 3 from J, leaving 10 bases between them. Germline values: CDR1 SGHDT, CDR2 YYEEEE. Primers: 60 Vbeta forward and 13 Jbeta reverse. Sequenced by immunoSEQ multiplex PCR; TCRdb stores in-frame clones only, minus some. In the table there are under 150,000 clones, over 65% of which are singletons. The sequencing sample was made of PBMCs. The rearrangement joins TRBV5-6 to TRBJ2-7; D perhaps matches TRBD2 (5 bases). The receptor was derived from a woman aged 25-40 years in good health and CMV-seropositive. The CDR3 sequence is CASSLDFGDYEQYF. The CDR3 coding sequence is TGTGCCAGCAGCTTGGATTTCGGGGACTACGAGCAGTACTTC.